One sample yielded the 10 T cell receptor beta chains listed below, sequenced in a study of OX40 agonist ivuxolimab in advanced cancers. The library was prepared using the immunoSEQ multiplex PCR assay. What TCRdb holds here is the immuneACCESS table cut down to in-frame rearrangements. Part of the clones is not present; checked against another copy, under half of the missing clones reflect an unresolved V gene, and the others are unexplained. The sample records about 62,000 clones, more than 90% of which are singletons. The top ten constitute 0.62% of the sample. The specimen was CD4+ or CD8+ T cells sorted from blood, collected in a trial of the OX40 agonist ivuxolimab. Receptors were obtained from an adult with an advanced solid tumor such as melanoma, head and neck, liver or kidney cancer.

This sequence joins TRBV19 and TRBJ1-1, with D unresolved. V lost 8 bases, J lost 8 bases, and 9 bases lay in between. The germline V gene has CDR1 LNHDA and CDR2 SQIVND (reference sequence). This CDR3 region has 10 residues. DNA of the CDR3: TGTGCCAGTTACTTCCGGGAAGCTTTCTTT. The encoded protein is CASYFREAFF.

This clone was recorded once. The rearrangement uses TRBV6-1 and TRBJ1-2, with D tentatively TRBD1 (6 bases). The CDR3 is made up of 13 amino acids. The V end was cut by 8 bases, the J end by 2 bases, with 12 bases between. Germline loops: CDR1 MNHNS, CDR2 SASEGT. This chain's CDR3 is CASPGGENYGYTF. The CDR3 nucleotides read TGTGCCAGCCCGGGGGGCGAAAACTATGGCTACACCTTC.

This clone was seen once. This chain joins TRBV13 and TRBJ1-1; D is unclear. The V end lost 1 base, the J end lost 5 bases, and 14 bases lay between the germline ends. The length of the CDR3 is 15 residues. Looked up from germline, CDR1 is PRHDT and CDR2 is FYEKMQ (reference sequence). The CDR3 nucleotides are TGTGCCAGCAGCTTAGCCCCGTATGGAGGAACTGAAGCTTTCTTT. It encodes CASSLAPYGGTEAFF. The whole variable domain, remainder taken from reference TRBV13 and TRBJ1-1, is AAGVIQSPRHLIKEKRETATLKCYPIPRHDTVYWYQQGPGQDPQFLISFYEKMQSDKGSIPDRFSAQQFSDYHSELNMSSLELGDSALYFCASSLAPYGGTEAFFGQGTRLTVV.

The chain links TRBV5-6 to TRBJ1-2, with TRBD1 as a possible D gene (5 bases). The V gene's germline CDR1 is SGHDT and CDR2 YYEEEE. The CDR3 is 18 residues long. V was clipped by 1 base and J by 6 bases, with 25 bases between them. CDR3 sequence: CASSLRAGSTLRFNGYTF. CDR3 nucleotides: TGTGCCAGCAGCTTGAGGGCAGGGTCAACTCTAAGATTTAATGGCTACACCTTC.

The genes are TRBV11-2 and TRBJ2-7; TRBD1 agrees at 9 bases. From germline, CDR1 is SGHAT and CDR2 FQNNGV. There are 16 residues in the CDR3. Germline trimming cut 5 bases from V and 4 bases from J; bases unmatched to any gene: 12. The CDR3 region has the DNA TGTGCCAGCAGCCCAGGGGGGGGACAGGGCTGGTACGAGCAGTACTTC. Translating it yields CASSPGGGQGWYEQYF.

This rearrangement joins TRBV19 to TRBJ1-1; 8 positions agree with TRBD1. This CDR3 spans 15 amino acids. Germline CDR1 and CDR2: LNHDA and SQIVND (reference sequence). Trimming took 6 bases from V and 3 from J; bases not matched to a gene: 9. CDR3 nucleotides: TGTGCCAGTAGGGATCAACAGGGGGGACACACTGAAGCTTTCTTT. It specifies CASRDQQGGHTEAFF.

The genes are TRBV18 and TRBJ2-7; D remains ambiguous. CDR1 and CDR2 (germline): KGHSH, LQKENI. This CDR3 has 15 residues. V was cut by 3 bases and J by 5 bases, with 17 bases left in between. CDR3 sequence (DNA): TGTGCCAGCTCACCTCCGACACGGAGTAAAAACGAGCAGTACTTC. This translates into CASSPPTRSKNEQYF.

The CDR3 DNA is TGTGCCAGCTTCGGGGGGACCGAGAACACTGAAGCTTTCTTT. Translating it yields CASFGGTENTEAFF. The gene calls are TRBV18 and TRBJ1-1; possibly TRBD1 for D (5 bases). CDR3 size: 14 residues. Deletions cut 7 bases from V and 1 base from J, with 13 bases between. Germline assignment: CDR1 KGHSH and CDR2 LQKENI.

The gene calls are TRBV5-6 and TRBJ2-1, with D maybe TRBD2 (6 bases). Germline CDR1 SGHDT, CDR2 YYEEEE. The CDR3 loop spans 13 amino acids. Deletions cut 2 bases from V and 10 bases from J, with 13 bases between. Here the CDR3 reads CASSFTSLGEQFF. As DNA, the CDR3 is TGTGCCAGCAGCTTTACTAGCCTTGGGGAGCAGTTCTTC.

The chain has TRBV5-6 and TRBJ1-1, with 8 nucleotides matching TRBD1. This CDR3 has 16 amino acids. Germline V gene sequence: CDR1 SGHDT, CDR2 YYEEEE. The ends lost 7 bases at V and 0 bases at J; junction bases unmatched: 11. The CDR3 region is CASYLGTGQMNTEAFF. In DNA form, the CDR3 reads TGTGCCAGCTACCTCGGGACAGGACAAATGAACACTGAAGCTTTCTTT.